This T cell receptor beta chain was recovered during a study of blood T cell repertoires in COVID-19. Study in general: T cells, B-cell-depleted T cells, or PBMCs supplied cDNA or gDNA.

Study processing details: Cell counts per sample came from amplifying reference gene primers. Clones were read by immunoSEQ multiplex PCR, and TCRdb kept only the in-frame ones, dropping some. The DNA was the basis for D and trimming; V, J and clone size are from that table. The sample holds 220,000 or so clones, 80% to 90% seen once. Germline loops: CDR1 SGHTA, CDR2 FQGTGA. The CDR3 is 15 residues long. V shed 5 bases, J shed 7 bases, and the junction held 3 bases outside the gene matches. Participants' reported clinical history set cohort assignment. The sequenced material came from PBMCs or T cells enriched from blood (not recorded which). The V and J genes are TRBV7-3 and TRBJ2-1; 15 bases line up with TRBD2. This TCR was recovered from a woman in her fifties or sixties with acute COVID-19. The CDR3 sequence is CASSLGTSGRNEQFF. CDR3 DNA sequence: TGTGCCAGCAGCCTTGGGACTAGCGGGAGGAATGAGCAGTTCTTC. The full variable domain, rest sourced from reference TRBV7-3 and TRBJ2-1, is GAGVSQTPSNKVTEKGKYVELRCDPISGHTALYWYRQSLGQGPEFLIYFQGTGAADDSGLPNDRFFAVRPEGSVSTLKIQRTERGDSAVYLCASSLGTSGRNEQFFGPGTRLTVL.